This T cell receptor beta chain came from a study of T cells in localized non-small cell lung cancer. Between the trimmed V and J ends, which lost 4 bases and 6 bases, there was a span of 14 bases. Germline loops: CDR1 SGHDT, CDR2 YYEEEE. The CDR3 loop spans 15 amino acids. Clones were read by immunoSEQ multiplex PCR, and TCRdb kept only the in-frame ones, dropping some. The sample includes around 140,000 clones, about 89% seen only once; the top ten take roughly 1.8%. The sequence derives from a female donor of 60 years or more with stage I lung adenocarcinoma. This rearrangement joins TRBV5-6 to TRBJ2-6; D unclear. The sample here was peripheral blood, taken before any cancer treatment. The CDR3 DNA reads TGTGCCAGCAGCGGCAACGGTGCCCCGGCCAACGTCCTGACTTTC. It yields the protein CASSGNGAPANVLTF.